This entry concerns a single TCR beta chain. Its target is not known. TCRdb's copy holds only in-frame clones and misses some; the assay was immunoSEQ multiplex PCR. The sample holds about 140,000 clones; roughly 90% are singletons and the top ten take just under 3%. This record comes from a study of T cell responses to AZD1222 COVID-19 vaccine. Study-level information: Second-dose groups at about 4 or about 12 weeks were pooled.

CDR1 LNHDA and CDR2 SQIVND come from the germline V gene (reference sequence). The length of the CDR3 is 16 residues. The ends lost 5 bases at V and 4 bases at J; junction bases unmatched: 9. Broader study findings: Nearly half of spike-specific TCRs reportedly go after variant regions that carry no mutations.

This TCR was recovered from an adult in good health. The chain joins TRBV19 to TRBJ2-1; 9 nucleotides line up with TRBD1. This specimen was peripheral blood, taken on day 0 of AZD1222 vaccination. In DNA, the CDR3 is TGTGCCAGTAGTCCCTCCTCGGGACAGGGATACAATGAGCAGTTCTTC. Amino acid sequence: CASSPSSGQGYNEQFF.